These 22 T cell receptor beta chains were all obtained from the same sample, sequenced in a study of radiotherapy plus CTLA-4 blockade in lung cancer. Clones were sequenced by immunoSEQ multiplex PCR, and TCRdb holds only the in-frame ones, with some missing. The table shows around 86,000 clones, with roughly 80% occurring only once. This specimen consisted of peripheral blood, obtained from a patient treated with radiotherapy plus ipilimumab. The receptors were gathered from a human donor with non-small cell lung cancer who had stable disease on radiotherapy plus ipilimumab.

The gene calls are TRBV7-2 and TRBJ2-1; TRBD1 might be the D (6 bases). Germline V gives CDR1 SGHTA, CDR2 FQGNSA. V was pared by 5 bases and J by 5 bases, with 19 bases between. The CDR3 length is 16 residues. The CDR3 DNA follows: TGTGCCAGCAGCCTCCAGGGGAGTAGGCTAAACAATGAGCAGTTCTTC. Protein: CASSLQGSRLNNEQFF.

This sequence joins TRBV7-2 and TRBJ2-1; D gene unclear. Between the trimmed V and J ends, which lost 6 bases and 9 bases, there was a span of 21 bases. This CDR3 has 15 amino acids. The germline V gene has CDR1 SGHTA and CDR2 FQGNSA. The DNA for the CDR3 is TGTGCCAGCAGTTCAAATATGTTGAAGGACCGTGAGCAGTTCTTC. Protein sequence: CASSSNMLKDREQFF. The full variable domain, its missing parts supplied by reference TRBV7-2 and TRBJ2-1, is GAGVSQSPSNKVTEKGKDVELRCDPISGHTALYWYRQSLGQGLEFLIYFQGNSAPDKSGLPSDRFSAERTGGSVSTLTIQRTQQEDSAVYLCASSSNMLKDREQFFGPGTRLTVL.

The chain links TRBV7-8 to TRBJ2-5; 10 bases are a match to TRBD2. Germline V gene data show CDR1 as SGHVS and CDR2 as FQNEAQ. The CDR3 is made up of 15 amino acids. The trim removed 6 bases at V and 7 bases at J, leaving 11 bases unmatched. The CDR3 reads CASRPVTSGAGTQYF. CDR3 DNA: TGTGCCAGCAGGCCGGTTACTAGCGGGGCTGGGACCCAGTACTTC.

This clone was detected once. The rearrangement joins TRBV5-1 to TRBJ1-2; TRBD1 is a possible D gene (6 bases). CDR3 length: 17 amino acids. CDR1 and CDR2 from the germline V gene are SGHRS and YFSETQ. V lost 0 bases, J lost 0 bases, and 15 bases lay in between. The CDR3, as DNA: TGCGCCAGCAGCTTGGGTCAGGGGCTGTGGACTAACTATGGCTACACCTTC. Translated, it gives CASSLGQGLWTNYGYTF.

The table lists this clone with a count of one. J is TRBJ1-2 and V is TRBV5-5; D is uncertain. The germline V and J ends were trimmed by 3 bases and 5 bases, with 17 bases remaining between them. Germline lookup yields CDR1 SGHKS and CDR2 YYEKEE (reference sequence). The CDR3 runs 15 residues. The CDR3 is CASSSLGVREYGYTF. As DNA, the CDR3 is TGTGCCAGCAGCTCCCTCGGGGTAAGGGAGTATGGCTACACCTTC.

CDR3 residues: CASSEETGQGIISPLHF. CDR3 sequence (DNA): TGTGCCAGCAGCGAGGAGACGGGACAGGGAATTATTTCACCCCTCCACTTT. The gene calls are TRBV21-1 and TRBJ1-6; the table's D call, TRBD1, has no DNA check behind it. TRBV21-1 is flagged as a pseudogene. The CDR3 has 17 amino acids.

The J gene is TRBJ2-4, the V gene TRBV5-1; perhaps TRBD2 as D (5 bases). The ends were cut back, 0 bases at V and 1 base at J, with 17 bases in the middle. Looked up from germline, CDR1 is SGHRS and CDR2 is YFSETQ. This CDR3 is 18 amino acids long. The CDR3 region is CASSLDAGSSGAKNIQYF. The CDR3 DNA follows: TGCGCCAGCAGCTTGGATGCTGGGAGTAGTGGGGCCAAAAACATTCAGTACTTC.

V usage is TRBV19 and J usage is TRBJ2-7; 7 nucleotides agree with TRBD1. Looked up from germline, CDR1 is LNHDA and CDR2 is SQIVND (reference sequence). The CDR3 has 16 amino acids. Trimming cost V 5 bases and J 3 bases; bases outside gene matches: 13. CDR3 DNA: TGTGCCAGTAGTCCAACCCCGGACAGGACTTACTACGAGCAGTACTTC. This sequence encodes CASSPTPDRTYYEQYF.

This clone occurred a few times. The chain employs TRBV5-4 and TRBJ1-2, with D possibly matching TRBD1 (5 bases). V dropped 4 bases and J dropped 4 bases, with 11 bases sitting between them. The CDR3 totals 13 residues. Germline CDR1 SGHNT, CDR2 YYREEE (reference sequence). CDR3 coding DNA: TGTGCCAGCAGCCCCGGGACGGGCTATGGCTACACCTTC. Protein product: CASSPGTGYGYTF.

This clone was detected a few times. The J gene is TRBJ2-7, the V gene TRBV18; TRBD1 might be the D (6 bases). The CDR3 spans 13 residues. Germline CDR1 reads KGHSH; CDR2 reads LQKENI. V was clipped by 1 base and J by 5 bases, with 9 bases between them. CDR3 sequence: CASSPLQGHEQYF. CDR3 DNA sequence: TGTGCCAGCTCACCACTACAGGGCCACGAGCAGTACTTC.

CDR3 amino acids: CASSLDENTEAFF. The CDR3 DNA reads as TGTGCCAGCAGCTTGGATGAGAATACTGAAGCTTTCTTT. The genes are TRBV5-4 and TRBJ1-1; D is ambiguous. Deletions cut 0 bases from V and 5 bases from J, with 8 bases between. The CDR3 covers 13 residues. CDR1 is SGHNT, CDR2 YYREEE, per germline (reference sequence).

This clone was recorded only once. The rearrangement links TRBV10-3 to TRBJ1-1, with 8 bases identical to TRBD1. The trim removed 3 bases at V and 0 bases at J, leaving 6 bases unmatched. Germline CDR1 ENHRY, CDR2 SYGVKD. This CDR3 region has 16 residues. The CDR3 DNA follows: TGTGCCATCAGTGATGCAGGGGGCTTGATGAACACTGAAGCTTTCTTT. Protein: CAISDAGGLMNTEAFF.

This chain uses TRBV30 with TRBJ1-2; TRBD1 matches at 7 bases. Losses at the gene ends were 4 bases for V and 6 bases for J; bases not matched to a gene: 14. The CDR3 sequence is 15 residues long. The V gene's germline CDR1 is GTSNPN and CDR2 SVGIG (reference sequence). The CDR3 DNA reads TGTGCCTGGACCTCATCCGTGACAGGGCTTAATGGCTACACCTTC. Translated: CAWTSSVTGLNGYTF.

The V call is TRBV30, the J call TRBJ1-1; 9 nucleotides match TRBD1. Trimming took 5 bases from V and 3 from J; bases not matched to a gene: 4. This CDR3 has 13 amino acids. Germline-derived CDR1 and CDR2 are GTSNPN and SVGIG (reference sequence). CDR3 DNA: TGTGCCTGGGTCGGGACAGGGTACACTGAAGCTTTCTTT. Translating it yields CAWVGTGYTEAFF.

The V call is TRBV15, the J call TRBJ2-1, with TRBD2 as a possible D gene (5 bases). V shed 5 bases and J shed 6 bases, with 14 bases lying between them. The CDR3 runs 14 residues. Germline V gene sequence: CDR1 LNHNV, CDR2 YYDKDF (reference sequence). CDR3 in amino acids: CATSQAATPNEQFF. The CDR3 coding sequence is TGTGCCACCAGCCAAGCGGCCACCCCCAATGAGCAGTTCTTC. The full variable domain, its missing parts supplied by reference TRBV15 and TRBJ2-1, is DAMVIQNPRYQVTQFGKPVTLSCSQTLNHNVMYWYQQKSSQAPKLLFHYYDKDFNNEADTPDNFQSRRPNTSFCFLDIRSPGLGDTAMYLCATSQAATPNEQFFGPGTRLTVL.

The chain is built from TRBV4-1 and TRBJ1-5; 7 positions agree with TRBD1. The CDR3 covers 15 residues. J lost 5 bases, V lost 2 bases, and 6 bases had no gene match. Germline V lookup: CDR1 MGHRA, CDR2 YSYEKL. Here the CDR3 DNA reads TGCGCCAGCAGCCAATTTACAGGGGAGGATCAGCCCCAGCATTTT. Translated, it gives CASSQFTGEDQPQHF.

This chain joins TRBV15 and TRBJ2-1, with TRBD2 matching 7 bases. The V and J ends lost 0 bases and 9 bases, in that order; junction bases with no gene match: 11. Germline CDR1 is LNHNV and CDR2 is YYDKDF (reference sequence). This CDR3 spans 16 amino acids. The CDR3 sequence: CATSRDLAGAKSEQFF. For the CDR3, the DNA is TGTGCCACCAGCAGAGATCTGGCGGGAGCGAAAAGTGAGCAGTTCTTC.

The genes are TRBV18 and TRBJ2-2; 9 nucleotides align to TRBD1. There are 19 residues in the CDR3. The trim removed 0 bases at V and 1 base at J, leaving 9 bases unmatched. Germline CDR1 is KGHSH and CDR2 is LQKENI. The CDR3 loop reads CASSPPRGTGKMNTGELFF. For the CDR3, the DNA is TGTGCCAGCTCACCACCGAGGGGGACAGGGAAGATGAACACCGGGGAGCTGTTTTTT.

This sequence joins TRBV11-2 and TRBJ2-2; 7 bases line up with TRBD1. Germline lookup yields CDR1 SGHAT and CDR2 FQNNGV. J gave up 1 base and V 6 bases, and 11 bases lay outside the gene matches. The CDR3 totals 17 residues. CDR3 loop: CASRPAFGTENTGELFF. The CDR3 DNA is TGTGCCAGCAGGCCCGCTTTCGGGACAGAGAACACCGGGGAGCTGTTTTTT.

This clone was detected a few times. The V and J genes are TRBV7-9 and TRBJ1-2, with D perhaps TRBD1 (5 bases). V lost 3 bases and J 8 bases, leaving 7 bases between the germline ends. CDR3 length: 11 residues. Germline loops: CDR1 SEHNR, CDR2 FQNEAQ (reference sequence). For the CDR3, the DNA is TGTGCCAGCAGCTTCGGGGGAGGCTACACCTTC. Its translation: CASSFGGGYTF. The complete variable domain, with remaining parts taken from reference TRBV7-9 and TRBJ1-2, reads DTGVSQNPRHKITKRGQNVTFRCDPISEHNRLYWYRQTLGQGPEFLTYFQNEAQLEKSRLLSDRFSAERPKGSFSTLEIQRTEQGDSAMYLCASSFGGGYTFGSGTRLTVV.

As to this clone: Other DNA sequences in the same sample also yield this CDR3. The DNA for the CDR3 is TGCAGCGTTGGGGGGCAGGGTGGGCAGCCCCAGCATTTT. Its translation: CSVGGQGGQPQHF. The V gene is TRBV29-1, the J gene TRBJ1-5, with TRBD1 as a possible D gene (6 bases). The germline gives CDR1 SQVTM, CDR2 ANQGSEA. This CDR3 has 13 amino acids. Trimming removed 4 bases from V and 7 bases from J, with 14 bases in between.

The genes are TRBV11-3 and TRBJ2-7, with D perhaps matching TRBD1 (5 bases). CDR3 length equals 16 residues. Germline assignment: CDR1 SGHNT and CDR2 YENEEA. The V end was cut by 9 bases, the J end by 7 bases, with 28 bases between. CDR3 sequence (DNA): TGTGCCAGTTTATCCCTAGATCCACTACAGGTCGGGGAGCAGTACTTC. It translates to CASLSLDPLQVGEQYF.